The 21 T cell receptor beta chains in this list originate from one sample, sequenced in a study of OX40 agonist ivuxolimab in advanced cancers. The library was prepared using the immunoSEQ multiplex PCR assay. What TCRdb holds here is the immuneACCESS table cut down to in-frame rearrangements. Part of the clones is not present; checked against another copy, under half of the missing clones reflect an unresolved V gene, and the others are unexplained. Recorded for this sample are around 17,000 clones; 75% to 90% of them occurred a single time. Clones ranked in the top ten supply roughly 28% of the sample. The material was CD4+ or CD8+ T cells sorted from blood, obtained in a trial of the OX40 agonist ivuxolimab. These receptors were collected from an adult with an advanced solid tumor such as melanoma, head and neck, liver or kidney cancer.

A remark on this clone: A far larger clone is one base from this, pointing to a likely read error. Other DNA variants within this sample encode the same CDR3. The rearrangement links TRBV5-3 to TRBJ1-1; tentatively, D is TRBD1 (6 bases). TRBV5-3 is treated as an ORF (open reading frame) with a function not yet certain. CDR3 size: 12 residues. V was shortened by 8 bases and J by 7 bases, with 15 bases between the two germline ends. The CDR3 region has the DNA TGTGCCAGCAGCATCGGACAGTTTGAAGCTTTCTTT. Its translation: CASSIGQFEAFF.

The rearrangement links TRBV13 to TRBJ2-3; TRBD2 agrees at 8 bases. Germline values: CDR1 PRHDT, CDR2 FYEKMQ (reference sequence). V gave up 6 bases and J gave up 3 bases; unmatched junction bases: 11. The CDR3 loop spans 16 amino acids. CDR3 protein: CASRIGGLAGTDTQYF. The CDR3 DNA is TGTGCCAGCAGGATAGGTGGTCTAGCGGGTACAGATACGCAGTATTTT.

V is TRBV7-9 and J is TRBJ1-1; perhaps TRBD1 as D (6 bases). The germline gives CDR1 SEHNR, CDR2 FQNEAQ (reference sequence). This CDR3 is 14 amino acids long. Trimming shortened V by 8 bases and J by 0 bases, and 13 bases separated the two germline ends. The CDR3 bases are TGTGCCAGCCTATTCGGGGACATGAACACTGAAGCTTTCTTT. Its protein is CASLFGDMNTEAFF.

The V call is TRBV19, the J call TRBJ2-7; D perhaps matches TRBD2 (6 bases). CDR3 length: 14 amino acids. The V gene lost 5 bases and the J gene lost 2 bases, with 13 bases spanning the gap. In germline, CDR1 is LNHDA, CDR2 SQIVND (reference sequence). The CDR3 loop is CASSWAGRTYEQYF. The CDR3 DNA reads TGTGCCAGTAGTTGGGCGGGACGGACCTACGAGCAGTACTTC.

The rearrangement joins TRBV6-6 to TRBJ2-1; 13 bases line up with TRBD2. V lost 4 bases to trimming and J lost 5 bases; unmatched junction nucleotides: 2. This CDR3 is built from 15 residues. CDR1 and CDR2 from the germline V gene are MNHNY and SVGAGI (reference sequence). This CDR3 is CASSWGLAGNNEQFF. CDR3 DNA sequence: TGTGCCAGCAGTTGGGGACTAGCGGGGAACAATGAGCAGTTCTTC.

This clone was recorded once. The chain combines TRBV28 with TRBJ1-5, with D possibly TRBD1 on 5 matching bases. Germline loops: CDR1 MDHEN, CDR2 SYDVKM. V was clipped by 7 bases and J by 1 base, with 8 bases between them. This CDR3 has 13 residues. The chain's CDR3 is CASTGGSNQPQHF. The CDR3 DNA follows: TGTGCCAGCACTGGGGGAAGCAATCAGCCCCAGCATTTT. Combining the CDR3 with reference TRBV28 and TRBJ1-5 gives the whole variable domain DVKVTQSSRYLVKRTGEKVFLECVQDMDHENMFWYRQDPGLGLRLIYFSYDVKMKEKGDIPEGYSVSREKKERFSLILESASTNQTSMYLCASTGGSNQPQHFGDGTRLSIL.

This clone was seen only once. This chain uses TRBV11-2 with TRBJ2-7; D gene unclear. Germline V gene data show CDR1 as SGHAT and CDR2 as FQNNGV. CDR3 length: 13 amino acids. CDR3 region: CATRTPSSYEQYF. DNA for the CDR3: TGTGCAACCCGGACGCCCAGCTCCTACGAGCAGTACTTC.

The gene calls are TRBV4-2 and TRBJ2-5; TRBD2 matches 10 bases. The J call may be in error: the DNA end matches TRBJ2-7 better. The CDR3 length is 15 residues. Germline-derived CDR1 and CDR2 are LGHNA and YNFKEQ. The CDR3 here is CASSQGGLAFYEQYF. CDR3 in DNA: TGTGCCAGCAGCCAGGGGGGACTAGCGTTCTACGAGCAGTACTTC.

This clone came up once. The J gene is TRBJ2-7, the V gene TRBV14; a possible D gene is TRBD2 (6 bases). V gave up 3 bases and J gave up 3 bases, with 15 bases separating them. The CDR3 contains 15 residues. Germline V gene sequence: CDR1 SGHDN, CDR2 FVKESK. CDR3 in DNA: TGTGCCAGCAGCCAGACCGGGACTCCTTTCTACGAGCAGTACTTC. As protein: CASSQTGTPFYEQYF.

The chain is built from TRBV10-1 and TRBJ2-1; TRBD1 is a possible D gene (6 bases). In germline, CDR1 is WNHNN, CDR2 SYGVQD (reference sequence). This CDR3 has 12 residues. V shed 2 bases and J shed 7 bases, with 6 bases lying between them. As DNA, the CDR3 is TGCGCCAGCAGTGAGAGGGGGAATGAGCAGTTCTTC. Residues: CASSERGNEQFF.

This chain links TRBV19 with TRBJ1-2, with D maybe TRBD1 (5 bases). The CDR3 length is 16 residues. Trimming took off 5 bases at V and 3 bases at J, with 19 bases between the two ends. CDR1 is LNHDA and CDR2 is SQIVND in the germline V gene (reference sequence). The CDR3, as DNA: TGTGCCAGTAGTGATGGGACGGGGGAAAAAGACTATGGCTACACCTTC. Protein: CASSDGTGEKDYGYTF.

The V gene is TRBV9, the J gene TRBJ2-5; TRBD2 might be the D (6 bases). The V gene's germline CDR1 is SGDLS and CDR2 YYNGEE. CDR3 length equals 14 residues. The germline V and J ends were trimmed by 5 bases and 4 bases, with 15 bases remaining between them. In DNA form, the CDR3 reads TGTGCCAGCAGTGGAGGGTCCCTGCGAGAGACCCAGTACTTC. Its protein is CASSGGSLRETQYF.

A single count supports this clone. This chain uses TRBV30 with TRBJ2-5; 8 bases map to TRBD2. The CDR3 is made up of 13 amino acids. V lost 6 bases, J lost 4 bases, and 7 bases stayed unmatched. Germline CDR1 reads GTSNPN; CDR2 reads SVGIG (reference sequence). The CDR3 nucleotides are TGTGCCTGTAGCGGGGCCCTTCCAGAGACCCAGTACTTC. Translation: CACSGALPETQYF.

The rearrangement joins TRBV11-2 to TRBJ1-1; D gene uncertain. There are 15 residues in the CDR3. V lost 2 bases to trimming and J lost 1 base, with 11 bases between them. Germline V gene data show CDR1 as SGHAT and CDR2 as FQNNGV. CDR3 coding DNA: TGTGCCAGCAGCTTAAGTAGGTGGGGGAACACTGAAGCTTTCTTT. It translates to CASSLSRWGNTEAFF. Together with reference TRBV11-2 and TRBJ1-1, the CDR3 gives the full variable domain: EAGVAQSPRYKIIEKRQSVAFWCNPISGHATLYWYQQILGQGPKLLIQFQNNGVVDDSQLPKDRFSAERLKGVDSTLKIQPAKLEDSAVYLCASSLSRWGNTEAFFGQGTRLTVV.

This clone was observed a handful of times. V is TRBV2 and J is TRBJ2-1, with 7 bases that match TRBD2. The CDR3 has 15 residues. The V and J ends lost 4 bases and 8 bases, in that order; junction bases with no gene match: 11. Germline V gives CDR1 SNHLY, CDR2 FYNNEI. The CDR3 nucleotides read TGTGCCAGCAGTGCATCGCGGCGGGAGTTCGATGAGCAGTTCTTC. This sequence encodes CASSASRREFDEQFF.

For the CDR3, the DNA is TGTGCCACCAGCAGAGGAACCAGCAATCAGCCCCAGCATTTT. It encodes CATSRGTSNQPQHF. The chain couples TRBV15 to TRBJ1-5; D ambiguous. CDR3 length equals 14 residues. Germline CDR1 and CDR2: LNHNV and YYDKDF (reference sequence). The ends were cut back, 1 base at V and 1 base at J, with 5 bases in the middle.

The chain recombines TRBV9 with TRBJ2-7, with TRBD2 identical over 7 bases. This CDR3 region has 14 residues. Trimming removed 0 bases from V and 5 bases from J; junction bases left unmatched: 5. The germline CDR1 and CDR2 sequences are SGDLS and YYNGEE. The DNA for the CDR3 is TGTGCCAGCAGCGTAGGTCGGGGGGTCGACGAGCAGTACTTC. This sequence encodes CASSVGRGVDEQYF.

Here the CDR3 reads CASSVAGTSYEQYF. DNA for the CDR3: TGTGCCAGCAGCGTAGCTGGCACCTCCTACGAGCAGTACTTC. The rearrangement links TRBV9 to TRBJ2-7; D not resolved. The CDR3 has 14 residues. The V end was cut by 0 bases, the J end by 0 bases, with 7 bases between. Germline CDR1 is SGDLS and CDR2 is YYNGEE.

J is TRBJ2-2 and V is TRBV7-9, with D perhaps TRBD2 (6 bases). Trimming shortened V by 5 bases and J by 3 bases, and 19 bases separated the two germline ends. This CDR3 has 17 residues. Germline CDR1 and CDR2: SEHNR and FQNEAQ (reference sequence). The CDR3 DNA reads as TGTGCCAGCAGCCCTACTTCCGGGACTCCAGACACCGGGGAGCTGTTTTTT. Residues: CASSPTSGTPDTGELFF.

The chain couples TRBV27 to TRBJ2-1; 8 bases agree with TRBD2. The V and J ends lost 7 bases and 3 bases, in that order; junction bases with no gene match: 11. The CDR3 spans 16 residues. The germline gives CDR1 MNHEY, CDR2 SMNVEV (reference sequence). The chain's CDR3 is CASKTSGTSGYNEQFF. The CDR3 nucleotides read TGTGCCAGCAAAACCTCCGGGACTAGTGGCTACAATGAGCAGTTCTTC.

The chain has TRBV21-1 and TRBJ1-2; the D call of TRBD1 is as the table states it, not checked on the DNA. TRBV21-1 is tagged as a pseudogene. CDR3 length: 14 residues. CDR3 nucleotide sequence: TGTGCCAGCAGCAAAACCCGGACAGTCTATGGCTACACCTTC. It is translated as CASSKTRTVYGYTF.